The following is a TCR beta chain sequence with its context. This clone was recorded once. This clone's antigen is unknown. Per-base qualities were not stored, and no clone one base away is much larger. Other DNA sequences in this specimen translate into the identical CDR3. The data derive from a study of shared clonotypes between healthy human individuals (dated by TCRdb to 2018 to 2020). For context, the study as a whole: A couple of women and a few men aged 18 to 49 years were included in the cohort. For each donor, CD4 naive and CD4 memory were each given three plates, CD8 naive was given two plates, and CD8 memory was given one plate. The study deeply sequenced blood TCR repertoires of about 5 healthy adults to estimate repertoire size and the extent of clonotype sharing between individuals. Libraries were prepared and TCR repertoires were sequenced by different laboratories using diverse techniques, in order to increase sequencing depth and limit assay-specific biases. Per donor, leukapheresis produced somewhere between about 0.8 and 9.5 billion PBMCs.

Study-wide conclusions, independent of this receptor: Because the study included only a small number of donors, the genetic and exposure-history diversity represented was limited. Naive subsets generally had larger estimated clonotype richness than memory subsets did. Higher generation probabilities were observed for clonotypes shared by all four sorted-subset donors than for non-shared clonotypes. Even with the large sequencing depth, rarefaction of the sorted-subset datasets indicated that sequencing was incomplete. Based on pairwise subsampling, the degree of clonotype sharing among donors was expected to be affected by sequencing depth. Across several donors, roughly 5.4% of naive CD4, roughly 3.5% of naive CD8, about 2% of memory CD4, and about 0.4% of memory CD8 clonotypes were shared. Sampling was restricted to blood, and TCR repertoires in tissues likely differ from the TCR repertoires found in blood.

Using the deep immunoSEQ assay, multiplex PCR amplified TCR CDR3 regions from genomic DNA. For each cell subset, the extracted genomic DNA was distributed evenly across all wells of several immunoSEQ 96-well plates, and each plate served as one replicate. For sorted subsets, around 200 ng genomic DNA, equal to 25,000 to 35,000 T cell genomes, was loaded into each replicate PCR. Purified libraries were measured with a Qubit 3.0 fluorometer, size-checked on a Bioanalyzer 2100, and measured again with the KAPA Library Quantification kit. A separate single-read 150-cycle Illumina NextSeq 550 flow cell was used to sequence each immunoSEQ 96-well plate. The authors' analysis ran thus. Because the immunoSEQ output held only junctional sequences and lacked quality scores, the filtering could not match the filtering applied to full-length reads. To assign V/J genes and CDR3, sequences were annotated using PyIR, a Python wrapper for IgBLAST v1.9, with IMGT germline references. Reads were removed for weak V/J assignments (E-value above 1e-6), missing CDR3, stop codons, out-of-frame junctions, or ambiguous translated residues. V3J clonotypes were defined as sequences sharing an identical inferred V gene, J gene, and CDR3 amino acid sequence. The percentage overlap between two repertoires was calculated by dividing the number of shared unique clonotypes by the size of the smaller repertoire. Repertoire richness was assessed with RTK rarefaction, the Chao1 estimator, and Recon v2.1 estimates of unobserved clonotypes. For all TCRbeta clonotypes obtained by the gDNA method from a handful of donors, generation probabilities were computed with OLGA. TCRdb's version of the immuneACCESS table is confined to in-frame rearrangements and falls short of the full clone set. An unresolved V gene accounts for under half of the shortfall where checked; the remainder is of unknown origin. The V and J calls and the clone size are those of that table, but D and trimming were determined from the DNA. The sample table contains around 1,900,000 clones; only one count was recorded for 85% to 95% of them. The ten largest clones take up more than 1.5% of the sample.

CD8 naive samples consisted of CD45RO-negative cells that were positively selected for CCR7, yielding a CD45RA+CCR7+ population without TemRA cells. The donors were healthy, HIV-negative adults who had no recently reported acute infections or vaccinations. Every donor was a Caucasian adult living in Nashville, Tennessee, USA. Blood was collected by leukapheresis, and PBMCs were isolated by Ficoll-Histopaque density gradient centrifugation and then cryopreserved in liquid nitrogen vapor phase. Analytical flow cytometry was used to check the purity and quantity of every magnetically sorted T cell population. From each sorted fraction, genomic DNA was isolated and quantified by UV absorbance on a Nanodrop 2000c. From the germline V gene (reference sequence), CDR1 is MNHNY and CDR2 is SVGAGI. V and J are truncated by 3 bases and 0 bases respectively, leaving an intervening sequence of 9 bases. The CDR3 goes from the cysteine to the phenylalanine over 15 residues. CDR3 DNA only is kept here, 45 bases in frame from base 1.

Material: naive CD8+ T cells from PBMCs. The meaning of the sample's cell subset or site label: CD45RA+CCR7+. The V gene is TRBV6-6 and the J gene is TRBJ2-1; 5 matching bases give a weak D call of TRBD1. The source is a man aged 18 to 29 in good health. Some clones in this sample may be carry-over from other donors' samples. CDR3 protein: CASSYDRGSYNEQFF. The DNA reads TGTGCCAGCAGTTATGACAGAGGCTCCTACAATGAGCAGTTCTTC.